This T cell receptor (beta chain) was sequenced for a study of T cells in Graves' hyperthyroidism and ophthalmopathy. Whole-study results and caveats: From stable hyperthyroidism, ophthalmopathy was set apart by a 13 V-J model.

This clonotype was seen a single time. Its antigen remains unidentified. Regions amplified from RNA transcripts were the TCR beta CDR3 regions. In the first-round RT-PCR of the TCR CDR3, the HTBI primer set was used. From the multiplex PCR reads, TCRdb called clonotypes with MiXCR, one entry per CDR3 protein. The table records roughly 40,000 distinct CDR3 sequences, 52% of them present only once. V was shortened by 5 bases and J by 8 bases, with 9 bases between the two germline ends. CDR3 length: 11 amino acids. The sequence derives from a man aged 40-50 years with Graves' ophthalmopathy. Input material: blood. The V call is TRBV12-3 or TRBV12-4, the J call TRBJ1-2; no reliable D call. Here the CDR3 DNA reads TGTGCCAGCAGTAACCAGAGGGGCTACACCTTC. Its translation is CASSNQRGYTF.